This TCR beta chain derives from a study of T cell responses to AZD1222 COVID-19 vaccine. Germline CDR1 is SGHTA and CDR2 is FQGNSA. CDR3 length: 15 residues. V dropped 2 bases and J dropped 4 bases, with 14 bases sitting between them. Assay used: immunoSEQ multiplex PCR; TCRdb lists only in-frame clones, some missing. The sample holds roughly 93,000 clones, roughly nine tenths seen once. The input for sequencing was peripheral blood, taken on day 0 of AZD1222 vaccination. The gene calls are TRBV7-2 and TRBJ1-1; D not certain. The sequence was obtained from an adult in good health. The CDR3 bases are TGTGCCAGCAGCTTACGAACGGGAGTTGGCACTGAAGCTTTCTTT. Amino acid sequence: CASSLRTGVGTEAFF.